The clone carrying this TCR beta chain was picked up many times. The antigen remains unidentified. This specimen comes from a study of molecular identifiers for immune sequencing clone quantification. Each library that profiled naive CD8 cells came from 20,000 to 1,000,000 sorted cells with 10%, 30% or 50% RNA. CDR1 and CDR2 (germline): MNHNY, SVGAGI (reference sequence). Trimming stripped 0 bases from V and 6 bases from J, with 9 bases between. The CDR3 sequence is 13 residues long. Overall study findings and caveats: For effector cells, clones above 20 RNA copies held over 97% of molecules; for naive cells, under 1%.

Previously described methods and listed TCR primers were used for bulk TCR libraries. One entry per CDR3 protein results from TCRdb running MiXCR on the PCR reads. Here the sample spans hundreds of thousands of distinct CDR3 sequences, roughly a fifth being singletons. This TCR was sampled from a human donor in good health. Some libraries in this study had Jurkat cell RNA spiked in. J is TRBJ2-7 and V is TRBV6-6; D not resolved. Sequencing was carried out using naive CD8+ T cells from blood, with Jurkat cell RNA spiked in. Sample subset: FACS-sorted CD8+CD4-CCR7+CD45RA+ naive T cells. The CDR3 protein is CASSYSGLSEQYF. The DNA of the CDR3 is TGTGCCAGCAGTTACTCGGGATTAAGCGAGCAGTACTTC.